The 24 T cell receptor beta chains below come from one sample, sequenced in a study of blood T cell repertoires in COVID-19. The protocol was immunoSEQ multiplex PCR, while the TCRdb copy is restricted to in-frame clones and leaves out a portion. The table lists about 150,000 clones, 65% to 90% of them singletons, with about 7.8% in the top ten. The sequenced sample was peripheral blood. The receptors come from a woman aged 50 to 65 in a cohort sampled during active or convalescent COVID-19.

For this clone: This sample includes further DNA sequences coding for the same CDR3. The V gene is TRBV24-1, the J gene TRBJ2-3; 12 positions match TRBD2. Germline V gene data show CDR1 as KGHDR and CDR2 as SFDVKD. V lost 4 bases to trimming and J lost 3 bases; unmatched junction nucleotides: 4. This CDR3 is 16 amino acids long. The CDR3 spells CATSDFGLAGTDTQYF. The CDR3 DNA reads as TGTGCCACCAGTGACTTTGGACTAGCGGGGACAGATACGCAGTATTTT.

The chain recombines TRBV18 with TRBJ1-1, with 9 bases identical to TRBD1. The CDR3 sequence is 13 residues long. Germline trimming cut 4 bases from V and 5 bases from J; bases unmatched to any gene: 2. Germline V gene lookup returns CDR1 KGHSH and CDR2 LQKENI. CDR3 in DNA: TGTGCCAGCTCACGGGACAGGGAGACTGAAGCTTTCTTT. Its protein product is CASSRDRETEAFF. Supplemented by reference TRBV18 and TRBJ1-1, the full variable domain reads NAGVMQNPRHLVRRRGQEARLRCSPMKGHSHVYWYRQLPEEGLKFMVYLQKENIIDESGMPKERFSAEFPKEGPSILRIQQVVRGDSAAYFCASSRDRETEAFFGQGTRLTVV.

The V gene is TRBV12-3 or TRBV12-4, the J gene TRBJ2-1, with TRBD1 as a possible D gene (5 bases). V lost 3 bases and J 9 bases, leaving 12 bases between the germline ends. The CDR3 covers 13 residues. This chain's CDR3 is CASSFQGWGEQFF. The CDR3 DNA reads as TGTGCCAGCAGTTTTCAGGGTTGGGGTGAGCAGTTCTTC.

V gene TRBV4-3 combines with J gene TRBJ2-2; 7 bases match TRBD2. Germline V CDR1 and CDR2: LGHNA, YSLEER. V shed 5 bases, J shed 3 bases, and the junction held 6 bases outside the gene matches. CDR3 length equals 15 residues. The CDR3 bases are TGCGCCAGCAGCTGGACTAGTCGGGACACCGGGGAGCTGTTTTTT. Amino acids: CASSWTSRDTGELFF.

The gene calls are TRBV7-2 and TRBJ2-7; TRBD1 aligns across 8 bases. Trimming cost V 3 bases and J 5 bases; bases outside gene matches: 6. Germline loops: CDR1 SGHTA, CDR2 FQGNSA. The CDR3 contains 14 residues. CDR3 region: CASSFLQGGNEQYF. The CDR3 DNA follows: TGTGCCAGCAGCTTCCTACAGGGGGGTAACGAGCAGTACTTC.

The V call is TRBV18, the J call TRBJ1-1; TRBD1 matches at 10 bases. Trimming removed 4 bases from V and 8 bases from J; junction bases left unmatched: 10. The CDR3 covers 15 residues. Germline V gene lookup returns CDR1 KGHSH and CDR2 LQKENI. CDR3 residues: CASSLQTGGAWEAFF. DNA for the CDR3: TGTGCCAGCTCACTACAGACAGGGGGCGCTTGGGAAGCTTTCTTT.

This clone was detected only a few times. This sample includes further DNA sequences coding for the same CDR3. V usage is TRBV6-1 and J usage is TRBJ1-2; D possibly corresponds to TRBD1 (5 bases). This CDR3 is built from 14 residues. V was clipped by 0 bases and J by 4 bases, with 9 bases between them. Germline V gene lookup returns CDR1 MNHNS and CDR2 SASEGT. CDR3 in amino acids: CASSEAAGGYGYTF. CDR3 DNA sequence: TGTGCCAGCAGTGAAGCAGCGGGGGGCTATGGCTACACCTTC.

DNA of the CDR3: TGTGCCAGCAGCCCCGCGGGGGCCTGGAGTATCAATGAGCAGTTCTTC. Translating it yields CASSPAGAWSINEQFF. V usage is TRBV5-5 and J usage is TRBJ2-1; TRBD2 is a possible D gene (7 bases). The V gene's germline CDR1 is SGHKS and CDR2 YYEKEE (reference sequence). The CDR3 runs 16 residues. Between the trimmed V and J ends, which lost 4 bases and 6 bases, there was a span of 20 bases.

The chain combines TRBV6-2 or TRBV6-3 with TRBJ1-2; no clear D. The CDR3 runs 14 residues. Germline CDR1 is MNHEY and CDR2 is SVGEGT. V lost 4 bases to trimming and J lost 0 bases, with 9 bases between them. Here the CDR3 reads CASSSSVANYGYTF. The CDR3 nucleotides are TGTGCCAGCAGTTCGTCGGTAGCTAACTATGGCTACACCTTC.

In nucleotides, the CDR3 is TGCGCCTCCCGATTGACAGATAGGACTGAAGCTTTCTTT. Its protein product is CASRLTDRTEAFF. The gene calls are TRBV10-2 and TRBJ1-1; perhaps TRBD1 as D (5 bases). CDR1 is WSHSY, CDR2 SAAADI, per germline. The CDR3 has 13 residues. Between the trimmed V and J ends, which lost 11 bases and 5 bases, there was a span of 18 bases.

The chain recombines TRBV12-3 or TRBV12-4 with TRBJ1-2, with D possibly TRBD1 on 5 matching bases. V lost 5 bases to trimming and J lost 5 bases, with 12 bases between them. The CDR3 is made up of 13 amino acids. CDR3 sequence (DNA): TGTGCCAGCAGTCCGGGGGTTGGGTATGGCTACACCTTC. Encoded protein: CASSPGVGYGYTF.

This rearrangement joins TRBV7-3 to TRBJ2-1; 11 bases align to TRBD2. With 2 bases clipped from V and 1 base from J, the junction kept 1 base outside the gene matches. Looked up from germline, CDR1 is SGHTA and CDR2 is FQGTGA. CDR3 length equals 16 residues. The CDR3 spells CASSLSSGGSYNEQFF. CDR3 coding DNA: TGTGCCAGCAGCTTATCTAGCGGGGGGTCCTACAATGAGCAGTTCTTC.

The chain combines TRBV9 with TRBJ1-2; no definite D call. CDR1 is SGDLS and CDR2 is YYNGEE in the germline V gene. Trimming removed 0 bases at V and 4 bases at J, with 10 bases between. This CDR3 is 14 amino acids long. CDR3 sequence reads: CASSVGADSYGYTF. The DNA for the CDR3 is TGTGCCAGCAGCGTAGGAGCGGATTCCTATGGCTACACCTTC.

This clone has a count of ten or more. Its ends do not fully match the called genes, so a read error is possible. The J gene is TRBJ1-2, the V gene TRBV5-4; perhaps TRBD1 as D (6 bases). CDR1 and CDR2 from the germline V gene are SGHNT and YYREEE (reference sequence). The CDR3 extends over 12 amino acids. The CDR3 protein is CASSLGAIGYTF. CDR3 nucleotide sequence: TGTGCCAGCAGTTTGGGGGCGATAGGCTACACCTTC.

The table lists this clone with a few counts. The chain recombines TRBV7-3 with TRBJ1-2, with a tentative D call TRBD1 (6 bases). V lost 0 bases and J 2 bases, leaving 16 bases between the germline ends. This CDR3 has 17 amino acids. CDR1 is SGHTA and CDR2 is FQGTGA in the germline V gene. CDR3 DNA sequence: TGTGCCAGCAGCTTAACGGCCTTGGGCGGGGGCAACTATGGCTACACCTTC. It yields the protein CASSLTALGGGNYGYTF.

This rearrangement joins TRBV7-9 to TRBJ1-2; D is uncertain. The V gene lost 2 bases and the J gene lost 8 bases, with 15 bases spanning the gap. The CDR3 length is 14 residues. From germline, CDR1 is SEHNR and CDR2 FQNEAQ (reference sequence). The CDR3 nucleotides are TGTGCCAGCAGCTTATCTGGCCTGCGGGGAGGCTACACCTTC. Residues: CASSLSGLRGGYTF.

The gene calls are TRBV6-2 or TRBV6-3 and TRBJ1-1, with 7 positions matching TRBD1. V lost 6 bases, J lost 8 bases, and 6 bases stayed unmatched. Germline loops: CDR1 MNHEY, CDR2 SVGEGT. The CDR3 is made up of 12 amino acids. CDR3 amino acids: CASSILQGEAFF. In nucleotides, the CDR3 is TGTGCCAGCAGCATACTACAGGGGGAAGCTTTCTTT.

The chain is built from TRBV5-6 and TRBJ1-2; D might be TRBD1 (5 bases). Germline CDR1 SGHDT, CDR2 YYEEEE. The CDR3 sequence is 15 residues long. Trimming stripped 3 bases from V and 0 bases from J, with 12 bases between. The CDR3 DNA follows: TGTGCCAGCAGCTCCCTGGGGGGAGCTAACTATGGCTACACCTTC. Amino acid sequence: CASSSLGGANYGYTF. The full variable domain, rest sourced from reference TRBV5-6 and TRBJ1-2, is DAGVTQSPTHLIKTRGQQVTLRCSPKSGHDTVSWYQQALGQGPQFIFQYYEEEERQRGNFPDRFSGHQFPNYSSELNVNALLLGDSALYLCASSSLGGANYGYTFGSGTRLTVV.

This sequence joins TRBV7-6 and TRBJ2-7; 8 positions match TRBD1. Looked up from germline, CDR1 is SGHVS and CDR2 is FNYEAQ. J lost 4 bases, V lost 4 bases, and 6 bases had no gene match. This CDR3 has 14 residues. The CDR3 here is CASSSGTGSYEQYF. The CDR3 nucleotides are TGTGCCAGCAGCTCTGGGACAGGCTCATACGAGCAGTACTTC.

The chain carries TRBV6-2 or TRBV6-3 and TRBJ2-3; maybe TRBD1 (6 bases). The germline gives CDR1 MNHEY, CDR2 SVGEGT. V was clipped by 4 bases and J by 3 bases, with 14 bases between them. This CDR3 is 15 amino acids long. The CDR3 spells CASSSIQGRTDTQYF. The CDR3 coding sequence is TGTGCCAGCAGTTCTATACAGGGACGGACAGATACGCAGTATTTT.

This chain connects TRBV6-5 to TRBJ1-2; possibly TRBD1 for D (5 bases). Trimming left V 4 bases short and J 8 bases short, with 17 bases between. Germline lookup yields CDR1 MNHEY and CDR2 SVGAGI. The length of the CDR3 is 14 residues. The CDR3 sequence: CASSFAARVKGYTF. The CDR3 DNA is TGTGCCAGCAGTTTTGCCGCCAGGGTGAAGGGCTACACCTTC.

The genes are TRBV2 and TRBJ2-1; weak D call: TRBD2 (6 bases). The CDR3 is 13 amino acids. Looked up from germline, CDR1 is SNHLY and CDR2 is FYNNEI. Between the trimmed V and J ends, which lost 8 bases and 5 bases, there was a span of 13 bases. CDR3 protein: CASGKGLNNEQFF. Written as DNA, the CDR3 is TGTGCCAGCGGGAAGGGACTGAACAATGAGCAGTTCTTC.

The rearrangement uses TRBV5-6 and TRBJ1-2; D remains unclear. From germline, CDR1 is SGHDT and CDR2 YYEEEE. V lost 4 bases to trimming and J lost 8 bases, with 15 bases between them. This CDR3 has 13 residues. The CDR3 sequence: CASSVPGPSGYTF. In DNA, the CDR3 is TGTGCCAGCAGCGTACCGGGTCCCTCAGGCTACACCTTC.

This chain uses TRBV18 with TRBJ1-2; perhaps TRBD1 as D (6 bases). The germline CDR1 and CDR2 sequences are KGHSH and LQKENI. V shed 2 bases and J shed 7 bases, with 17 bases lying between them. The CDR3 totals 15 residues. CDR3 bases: TGTGCCAGCTCACCAACAAGACAGGTCGTGGGTGGCTACACCTTC. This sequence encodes CASSPTRQVVGGYTF. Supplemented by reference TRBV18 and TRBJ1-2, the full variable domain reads NAGVMQNPRHLVRRRGQEARLRCSPMKGHSHVYWYRQLPEEGLKFMVYLQKENIIDESGMPKERFSAEFPKEGPSILRIQQVVRGDSAAYFCASSPTRQVVGGYTFGSGTRLTVV.